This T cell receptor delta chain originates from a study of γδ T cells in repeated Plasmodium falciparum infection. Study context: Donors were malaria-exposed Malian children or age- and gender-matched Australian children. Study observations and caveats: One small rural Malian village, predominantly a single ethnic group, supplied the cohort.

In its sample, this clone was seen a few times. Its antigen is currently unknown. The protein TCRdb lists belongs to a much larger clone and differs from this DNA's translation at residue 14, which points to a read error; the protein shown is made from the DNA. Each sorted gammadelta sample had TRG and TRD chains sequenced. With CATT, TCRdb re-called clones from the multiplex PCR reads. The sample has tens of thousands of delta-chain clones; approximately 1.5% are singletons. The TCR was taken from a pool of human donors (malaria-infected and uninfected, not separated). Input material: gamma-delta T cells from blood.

Here the CDR3 DNA reads TGTGCCTGTGAGGGTACGAGTACTGGGGGATACAGAAACGCCGATAAACTCATCTTT. Translated, it gives CACEGTSTGGYRNADKLIF. The V and J genes are TRDV2 and TRDJ1; 12 bases are a match to TRDD3. TCRdb offers no J gene call, so here the DNA was matched to germline to obtain one. CDR1 is GEAIGNYY and CDR2 is EKD in the germline V gene. The CDR3 covers 19 residues. V lost 4 bases and J lost 3; bases outside the gene matches: 17.